This TCR beta chain was sequenced for a study of T cells in Graves' hyperthyroidism and ophthalmopathy. Germline CDR1 and CDR2: SGHRS and YFSETQ. V lost 4 bases and J lost 4; bases outside the gene matches: 7. The CDR3 runs to 15 residues. The investigators amplified TCR beta CDR3 regions from RNA transcripts. The primer set for the first-round RT-PCR of the TCR CDR3 was HTBI. Each CDR3 protein gets one entry after TCRdb re-called the multiplex PCR reads with MiXCR. The table includes about 700,000 distinct CDR3 sequences, just under 45% detected once. This TCR was sampled from an adult man with Graves' disease, either hyperthyroidism or ophthalmopathy (not recorded which). The chain is built from TRBV5-1 and TRBJ1-4; 7 bases align to TRBD1. Sequences were obtained from peripheral blood or thyroid tissue (not recorded which). Here the CDR3 reads CASSHSGQINEKLFF. The DNA for the CDR3 is TGCGCCAGCAGCCACTCGGGACAGATTAATGAAAAACTGTTTTTT.